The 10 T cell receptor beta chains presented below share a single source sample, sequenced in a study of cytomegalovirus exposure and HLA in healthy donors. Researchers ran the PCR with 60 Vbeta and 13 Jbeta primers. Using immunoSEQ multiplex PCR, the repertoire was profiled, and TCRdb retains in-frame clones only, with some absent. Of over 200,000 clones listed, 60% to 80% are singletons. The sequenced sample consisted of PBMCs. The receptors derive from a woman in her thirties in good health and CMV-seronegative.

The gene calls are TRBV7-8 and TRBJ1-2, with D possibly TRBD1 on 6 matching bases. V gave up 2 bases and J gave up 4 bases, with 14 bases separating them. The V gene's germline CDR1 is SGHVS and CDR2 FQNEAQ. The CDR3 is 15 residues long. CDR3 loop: CASSLNRENLYGYTF. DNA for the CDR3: TGTGCCAGCAGCTTAAACAGGGAAAACCTCTATGGCTACACCTTC. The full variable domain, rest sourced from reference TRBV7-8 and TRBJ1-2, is GAGVSQSPRYKVAKRGQDVALRCDPISGHVSLFWYQQALGQGPEFLTYFQNEAQLDKSGLPSDRFFAERPEGSVSTLKIQRTQQEDSAVYLCASSLNRENLYGYTFGSGTRLTVV.

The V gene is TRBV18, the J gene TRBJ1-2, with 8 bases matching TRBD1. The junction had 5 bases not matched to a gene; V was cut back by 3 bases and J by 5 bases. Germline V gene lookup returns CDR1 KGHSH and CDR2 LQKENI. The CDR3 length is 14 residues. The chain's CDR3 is CASSPGQAEYGYTF. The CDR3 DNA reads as TGTGCCAGCTCACCGGGACAGGCTGAGTATGGCTACACCTTC.

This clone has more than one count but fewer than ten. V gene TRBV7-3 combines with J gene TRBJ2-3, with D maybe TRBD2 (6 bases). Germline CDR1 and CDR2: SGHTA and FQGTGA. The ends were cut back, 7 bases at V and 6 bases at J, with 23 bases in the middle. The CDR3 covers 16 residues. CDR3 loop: CASIPPDYGSDDTQYF. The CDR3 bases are TGTGCCAGCATCCCCCCGGACTACGGTTCGGACGATACGCAGTATTTT.

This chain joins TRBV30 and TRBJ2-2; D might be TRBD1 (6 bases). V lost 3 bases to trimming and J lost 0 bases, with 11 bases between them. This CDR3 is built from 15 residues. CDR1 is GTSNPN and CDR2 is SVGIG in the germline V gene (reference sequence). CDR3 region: CAWSSGTTNTGELFF. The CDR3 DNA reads TGTGCCTGGAGCTCCGGGACAACGAACACCGGGGAGCTGTTTTTT. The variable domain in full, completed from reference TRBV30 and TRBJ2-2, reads SQTIHQWPATLVQPVGSPLSLECTVEGTSNPNLYWYRQAAGRGLQLLFYSVGIGQISSEVPQNLSASRPQDRQFILSSKKLLLSDSGFYLCAWSSGTTNTGELFFGEGSRLTVL.

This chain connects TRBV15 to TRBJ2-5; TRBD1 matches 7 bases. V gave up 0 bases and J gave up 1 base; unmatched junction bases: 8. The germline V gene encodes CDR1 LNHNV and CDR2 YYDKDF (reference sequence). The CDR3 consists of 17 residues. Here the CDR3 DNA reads TGTGCCACCAGCAGAGACCTAGTCAGGGGGACCCAAGAGACCCAGTACTTC. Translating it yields CATSRDLVRGTQETQYF.

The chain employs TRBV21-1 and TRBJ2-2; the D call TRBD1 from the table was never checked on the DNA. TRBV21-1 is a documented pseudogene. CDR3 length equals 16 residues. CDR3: CASSIPGTENTGELFF. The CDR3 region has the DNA TGTGCCAGCAGCATACCCGGGACAGAGAACACCGGGGAGCTGTTTTTT.

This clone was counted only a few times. The CDR3 DNA reads as TGTGCCAGCAGCTTTAACAGCTACGAGCAGTACTTC. Protein product: CASSFNSYEQYF. This chain uses TRBV7-9 with TRBJ2-7, with D hard to call. The CDR3 has 12 amino acids. Germline-derived CDR1 and CDR2 are SEHNR and FQNEAQ (reference sequence). V was shortened by 3 bases and J by 3 bases, with 6 bases between the two germline ends.

The CDR3 protein is CASSLTGRRNTIYF. In DNA, the CDR3 is TGTGCCAGCAGCTTAACAGGGCGAAGAAACACCATATATTTT. The rearrangement links TRBV5-4 to TRBJ1-3; TRBD1 is a possible D gene (6 bases). CDR1 is SGHNT and CDR2 is YYREEE in the germline V gene (reference sequence). Trimming took off 2 bases at V and 5 bases at J, with 11 bases between the two ends. This CDR3 is 14 amino acids long.

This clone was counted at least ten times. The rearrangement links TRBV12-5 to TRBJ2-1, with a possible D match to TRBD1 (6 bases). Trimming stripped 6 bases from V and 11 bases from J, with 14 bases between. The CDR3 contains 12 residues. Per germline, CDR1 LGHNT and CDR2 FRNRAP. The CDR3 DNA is TGTGCTAGTGGCCTATTGGGGGCGCAGCAGTTCTTC. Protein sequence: CASGLLGAQQFF.

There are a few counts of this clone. CDR3 residues: CSLGGDTQYF. DNA for the CDR3: TGCAGCCTCGGGGGGGATACGCAGTATTTT. The rearrangement uses TRBV20-1 and TRBJ2-3, with 7 positions matching TRBD2. Germline V lookup: CDR1 DFQATT, CDR2 SNEGSKA (reference sequence). The CDR3 length is 10 residues.